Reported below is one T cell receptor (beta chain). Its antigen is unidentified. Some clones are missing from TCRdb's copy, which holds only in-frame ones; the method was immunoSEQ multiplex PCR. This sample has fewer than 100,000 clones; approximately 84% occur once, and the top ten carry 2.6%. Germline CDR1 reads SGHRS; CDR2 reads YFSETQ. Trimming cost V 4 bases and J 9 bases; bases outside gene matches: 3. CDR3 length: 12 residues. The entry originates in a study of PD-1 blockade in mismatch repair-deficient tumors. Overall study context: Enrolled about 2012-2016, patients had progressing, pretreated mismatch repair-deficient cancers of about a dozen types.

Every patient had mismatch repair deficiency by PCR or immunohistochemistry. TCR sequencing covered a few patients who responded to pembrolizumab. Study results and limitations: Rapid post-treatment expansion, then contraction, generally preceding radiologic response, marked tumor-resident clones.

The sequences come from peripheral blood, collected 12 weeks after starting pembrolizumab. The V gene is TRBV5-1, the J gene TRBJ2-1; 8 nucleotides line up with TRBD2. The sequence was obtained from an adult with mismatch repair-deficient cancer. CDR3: CASSTGLAEQFF. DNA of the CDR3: TGCGCCAGCAGCACCGGACTAGCTGAGCAGTTCTTC.